This T cell receptor beta chain stems from a study of T cell responses to AZD1222 COVID-19 vaccine. Study-wide results and limits: Just a handful of people given AZD1222 tested seropositive at baseline. Spike-specific TCR breadth and depth rose after two AZD1222 doses.

The germline V gene encodes CDR1 GTSNPN and CDR2 SVGIG (reference sequence). This CDR3 has 12 residues. With 5 bases removed from V and 6 bases from J, the gap between germline ends came to 10 bases. Data came from immunoSEQ multiplex PCR; TCRdb stores just in-frame clones and leaves some out. The sample yields 100,000 to 140,000 clones, 89% seen once. For this clone: What it binds is unknown.

The chain combines TRBV30 with TRBJ1-4; a possible D gene is TRBD1 (6 bases). The source material was peripheral blood, sampled on day 0 of AZD1222 vaccination. This clonotype originated in an adult in good health. The CDR3 here is CAWGGTDEKLFF. CDR3 nucleotides: TGTGCCTGGGGGGGCACCGATGAAAAACTGTTTTTT.